A single sample gave rise to the 24 T cell receptor beta chains below, sequenced in a study of blood T cell repertoires in COVID-19 (dated by TCRdb to 2018 to 2020). Libraries were prepared through the immunoSEQ multiplex PCR assay. TCRdb re-hosts the immuneACCESS table, in-frame sequences only. Its copies lack some clones; in the studies checked, an unresolved V gene accounts for under half of them, and the cause for the rest is not known. In all, the sample holds about 200,000 clones, and approximately 80% of those were seen once. About 9.4% of the sample is held by the ten biggest clonotypes. Sequencing used peripheral blood. The receptors here all came from an elderly woman with acute or convalescent COVID-19.

The chain recombines TRBV19 with TRBJ2-7, with a possible D match to TRBD2 (6 bases). Trimming took off 10 bases at V and 3 bases at J, with 16 bases between the two ends. This CDR3 region has 13 residues. Germline assignment: CDR1 LNHDA and CDR2 SQIVND (reference sequence). Here the CDR3 DNA reads TGTGCCATAACCCCCAAGGGAGGCTACGAGCAGTACTTC. Its protein is CAITPKGGYEQYF.

The sample holds a few counts of this clone. The genes are TRBV4-2 and TRBJ1-2; 8 nucleotides line up with TRBD1. Germline lookup yields CDR1 LGHNA and CDR2 YNFKEQ. V was clipped by 0 bases and J by 4 bases; unmatched bases: 7. The CDR3 covers 16 residues. CDR3 sequence: CASSQESPGQAYGYTF. The CDR3 DNA reads TGTGCCAGCAGCCAAGAGTCTCCGGGACAGGCCTATGGCTACACCTTC.

Written as DNA, the CDR3 is TGCGCCAGCAGCTGGGGGGCGGGAGAAGATACGCAGTATTTT. It translates to CASSWGAGEDTQYF. The chain recombines TRBV5-1 with TRBJ2-3; perhaps TRBD2 as D (7 bases). V lost 3 bases, J lost 5 bases, and 13 bases lay in between. The germline gives CDR1 SGHRS, CDR2 YFSETQ. This CDR3 has 14 residues.

V usage is TRBV19 and J usage is TRBJ1-6, with 8 nucleotides matching TRBD1. In germline, CDR1 is LNHDA, CDR2 SQIVND (reference sequence). The CDR3 has 15 amino acids. With V trimmed by 4 bases and J by 7 bases, 6 bases remained unmatched. The CDR3 region has the DNA TGTGCCAGTAGTAACGGACAGGGTTCGAATTCACCCCTCCACTTT. It specifies CASSNGQGSNSPLHF. The full variable domain, in which reference TRBV19 and TRBJ1-6 provide the parts outside the CDR3, is DGGITQSPKYLFRKEGQNVTLSCEQNLNHDAMYWYRQDPGQGLRLIYYSQIVNDFQKGDIAEGYSVSREKKESFPLTVTSAQKNPTAFYLCASSNGQGSNSPLHFGNGTRLTVT.

A single count supports this clone. This chain connects TRBV4-1 to TRBJ2-5, with D perhaps matching TRBD2 (6 bases). CDR1 and CDR2 from the germline V gene are MGHRA and YSYEKL. This CDR3 has 15 residues. V lost 6 bases and J lost 9, with 23 bases in between. The CDR3 here is CASRLPRLGGAAQYF. The CDR3 DNA follows: TGCGCCAGCAGGCTTCCTCGACTAGGAGGGGCGGCCCAGTACTTC.

The CDR3 spells CASSETSGGGTDTQYF. The CDR3 nucleotides are TGTGCCAGTAGCGAGACTAGCGGGGGGGGCACAGATACGCAGTATTTT. This chain joins TRBV19 and TRBJ2-3, with 14 nucleotides matching TRBD2. The CDR3 is made up of 16 amino acids. Germline-derived CDR1 and CDR2 are LNHDA and SQIVND (reference sequence). Trimming took 6 bases from V and 1 from J; bases not matched to a gene: 3. Combining the CDR3 with reference TRBV19 and TRBJ2-3 gives the whole variable domain DGGITQSPKYLFRKEGQNVTLSCEQNLNHDAMYWYRQDPGQGLRLIYYSQIVNDFQKGDIAEGYSVSREKKESFPLTVTSAQKNPTAFYLCASSETSGGGTDTQYFGPGTRLTVL.

About this clone itself: Other DNA variants within this sample encode the same CDR3. The chain uses TRBV9 and TRBJ2-7; weak D call: TRBD2 (5 bases). The CDR3 is made up of 14 amino acids. Trimming removed 0 bases at V and 2 bases at J, with 9 bases between. Germline-derived CDR1 and CDR2 are SGDLS and YYNGEE. The DNA for the CDR3 is TGTGCCAGCAGCGTAGCCCTAGCCCCCTACGAGCAGTACTTC. Translating it yields CASSVALAPYEQYF.

The J gene is TRBJ2-7, the V gene TRBV6-5; TRBD1 is a possible D gene (6 bases). The CDR3 has 15 residues. V lost 4 bases to trimming and J lost 0 bases, with 13 bases between them. Germline CDR1 reads MNHEY; CDR2 reads SVGAGI. CDR3 in DNA: TGTGCCAGCAGTTGGGAGCAGGGGCGCTCCTACGAGCAGTACTTC. Its translation: CASSWEQGRSYEQYF.

The chain joins TRBV11-3 to TRBJ2-7, with D tentatively TRBD2 (6 bases). V lost 9 bases and J 0 bases, leaving 12 bases between the germline ends. This CDR3 spans 13 amino acids. The germline V gene has CDR1 SGHNT and CDR2 YENEEA. CDR3 protein: CASAQRVSYEQYF. Written as DNA, the CDR3 is TGTGCCAGTGCCCAGCGGGTCTCCTACGAGCAGTACTTC.

The chain links TRBV7-2 to TRBJ2-7; D might be TRBD2 (6 bases). Germline assignment: CDR1 SGHTA and CDR2 FQGNSA. Trimming removed 3 bases at V and 4 bases at J, with 16 bases between. The CDR3 length is 15 residues. This chain's CDR3 is CASSFHGGAEYEQYF. The CDR3 coding sequence is TGTGCCAGCAGCTTCCATGGCGGGGCCGAATACGAGCAGTACTTC.

This sequence joins TRBV7-2 and TRBJ1-5; no clear D. Germline CDR1 SGHTA, CDR2 FQGNSA. The CDR3 is 14 amino acids. Trimming pared 3 bases from V and 0 bases from J, leaving 6 bases between. The CDR3 loop reads CASSLGVSNQPQHF. In DNA form, the CDR3 reads TGTGCCAGCAGCTTGGGCGTTAGCAATCAGCCCCAGCATTTT.

The rearrangement uses TRBV30 and TRBJ1-3; a weak D match, TRBD1 (5 bases). V lost 1 base to trimming and J lost 0 bases, with 25 bases between them. CDR3 length: 20 residues. The germline V gene encodes CDR1 GTSNPN and CDR2 SVGIG (reference sequence). The CDR3 region is CAWSAFGGALLPSSGNTIYF. The CDR3 DNA reads TGTGCCTGGAGTGCCTTTGGAGGGGCTCTACTACCAAGCTCTGGAAACACCATATATTTT.

This clone occurred a few times. V usage is TRBV2 and J usage is TRBJ1-3, with D perhaps matching TRBD1 (5 bases). Deletions cut 6 bases from V and 2 bases from J, with 14 bases between. CDR3 length equals 15 residues. Per germline, CDR1 SNHLY and CDR2 FYNNEI. The CDR3: CASSALAGAGNTIYF. CDR3 nucleotides: TGTGCCAGCAGCGCTCTGGCGGGGGCTGGAAACACCATATATTTT.

The CDR3, as DNA: TGTGCCTGGAGTGCCGCGGGCGGGGGGCAGGGTCAGCCCCAGCATTTT. This translates into CAWSAAGGGQGQPQHF. The chain has TRBV30 and TRBJ1-5, with a possible D match to TRBD1 (6 bases). The CDR3 spans 16 residues. CDR1 is GTSNPN, CDR2 SVGIG, per germline (reference sequence). Trimming removed 1 base from V and 6 bases from J, with 19 bases in between.

The rearrangement uses TRBV7-6 and TRBJ2-6, with D unclear. The germline gives CDR1 SGHVS, CDR2 FNYEAQ. Trimming pared 2 bases from V and 9 bases from J, leaving 14 bases between. This CDR3 has 15 amino acids. CDR3 sequence (DNA): TGTGCCAGCAGCTTACTGGGTCCCGGAGACAACGTCCTGACTTTC. It encodes CASSLLGPGDNVLTF.

The chain carries TRBV15 and TRBJ2-3; D perhaps matches TRBD2 (5 bases). CDR1 LNHNV and CDR2 YYDKDF come from the germline V gene (reference sequence). The CDR3 spans 16 residues. Trimming took off 1 base at V and 2 bases at J, with 13 bases between the two ends. In nucleotides, the CDR3 is TGTGCCACCAGCAGAGGCCGATCGGGAACCACAGATACGCAGTATTTT. This codes for CATSRGRSGTTDTQYF.

This clone was observed a handful of times. The J gene is TRBJ2-1, the V gene TRBV5-1; D remains ambiguous. Deletions cut 0 bases from V and 10 bases from J, with 5 bases between. The germline V gene encodes CDR1 SGHRS and CDR2 YFSETQ. The CDR3 runs to 11 residues. In nucleotides, the CDR3 is TGCGCCAGCAGCTTGGGACAAGAGCAGTTCTTC. Amino acid sequence: CASSLGQEQFF.

The chain joins TRBV18 to TRBJ2-2, with 8 bases aligning to TRBD1. CDR1 and CDR2 (germline): KGHSH, LQKENI. V trimming: 3 bases; J trimming: 5 bases; junction bases outside the gene matches: 2. There are 14 residues in the CDR3. The CDR3 loop reads CASSPQGATGELFF. In DNA form, the CDR3 reads TGTGCCAGCTCACCCCAGGGGGCAACCGGGGAGCTGTTTTTT.

J is TRBJ2-5 and V is TRBV4-1; D gene uncertain. V gave up 3 bases and J gave up 1 base, with 9 bases separating them. Germline assignment: CDR1 MGHRA and CDR2 YSYEKL. CDR3 size: 14 residues. As DNA, the CDR3 is TGCGCCAGCAGCCACCCCGGAGCCCAAGAGACCCAGTACTTC. This codes for CASSHPGAQETQYF.

The chain joins TRBV12-5 to TRBJ1-4; 7 nucleotides match TRBD1. The germline gives CDR1 LGHNT, CDR2 FRNRAP. There are 14 residues in the CDR3. The V segment lost 6 bases and the J segment 8 bases; nucleotides outside the gene matches: 9. The CDR3 nucleotides read TGTGCTAGTGGCCTAGCAGGGGGACGGGAAAAACTGTTTTTT. This sequence encodes CASGLAGGREKLFF. Full variable domain (missing parts from reference TRBV12-5 and TRBJ1-4): DARVTQTPRHKVTEMGQEVTMRCQPILGHNTVFWYRQTMMQGLELLAYFRNRAPLDDSGMPKDRFSAEMPDATLATLKIQPSEPRDSAVYFCASGLAGGREKLFFGSGTQLSVL.

The chain links TRBV7-9 to TRBJ1-4, with 9 bases fitting TRBD1. The CDR3 extends over 16 amino acids. J lost 4 bases, V lost 4 bases, and 7 bases had no gene match. Germline CDR1 SEHNR, CDR2 FQNEAQ (reference sequence). CDR3 in amino acids: CASSSGTGRDNEKLFF. The CDR3 nucleotides read TGTGCCAGCAGCTCCGGGACAGGGCGCGATAATGAAAAACTGTTTTTT.

The CDR3 sequence is CASSQGTGYTGELFF. The CDR3 nucleotides are TGCGCCAGCAGCCAAGGGACAGGGTACACCGGGGAGCTGTTTTTT. The V call is TRBV4-3, the J call TRBJ2-2, with 8 bases fitting TRBD1. V was clipped by 1 base and J by 3 bases; unmatched bases: 1. This CDR3 spans 15 amino acids. Germline V gene sequence: CDR1 LGHNA, CDR2 YSLEER.

The genes are TRBV10-1 and TRBJ1-6; 7 bases match TRBD1. CDR3 length: 13 residues. Germline V gene sequence: CDR1 WNHNN, CDR2 SYGVQD (reference sequence). V trimming: 8 bases; J trimming: 6 bases; junction bases outside the gene matches: 4. This CDR3 is CASSGQSNSPLHF. The CDR3 coding sequence is TGCGCCAGCTCGGGACAGAGTAATTCACCCCTCCACTTT.

The V call is TRBV6-2 or TRBV6-3, the J call TRBJ1-2; no reliable D call. Germline lookup yields CDR1 MNHEY and CDR2 SVGEGT. CDR3 length: 12 residues. V was cut by 5 bases and J by 7 bases, with 11 bases left in between. The CDR3: CASSAEGGGYTF. The DNA for the CDR3 is TGTGCCAGCAGTGCGGAAGGCGGTGGCTACACCTTC.